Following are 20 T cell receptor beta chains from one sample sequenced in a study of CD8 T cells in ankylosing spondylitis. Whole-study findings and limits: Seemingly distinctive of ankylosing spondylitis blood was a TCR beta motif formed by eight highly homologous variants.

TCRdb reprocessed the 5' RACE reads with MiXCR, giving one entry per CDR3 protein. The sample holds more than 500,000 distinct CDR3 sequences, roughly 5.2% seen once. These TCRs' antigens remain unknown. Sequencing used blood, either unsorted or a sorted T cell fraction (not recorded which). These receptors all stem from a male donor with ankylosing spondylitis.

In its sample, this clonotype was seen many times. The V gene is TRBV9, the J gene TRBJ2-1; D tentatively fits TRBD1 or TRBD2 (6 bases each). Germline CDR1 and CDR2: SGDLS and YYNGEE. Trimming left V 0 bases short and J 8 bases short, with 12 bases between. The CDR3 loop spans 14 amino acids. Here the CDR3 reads CASSVGSGEDEQFF. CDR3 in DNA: TGTGCCAGCAGCGTAGGTTCAGGGGAGGATGAGCAGTTCTTC. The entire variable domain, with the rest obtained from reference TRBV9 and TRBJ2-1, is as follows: DSGVTQTPKHLITATGQRVTLRCSPRSGDLSVYWYQQSLDQGLQFLIQYYNGEERAKGNILERFSAQQFPDLHSELNLSSLELGDSALYFCASSVGSGEDEQFFGPGTRLTVL.

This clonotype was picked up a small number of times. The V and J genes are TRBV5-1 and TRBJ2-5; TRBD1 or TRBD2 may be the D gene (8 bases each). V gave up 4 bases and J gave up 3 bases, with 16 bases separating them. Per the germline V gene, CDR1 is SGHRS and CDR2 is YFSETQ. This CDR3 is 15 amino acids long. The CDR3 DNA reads TGCGCCAGCAGCCCACTAGCGGACAGGGAAGAGACCCAGTACTTC. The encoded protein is CASSPLADREETQYF.

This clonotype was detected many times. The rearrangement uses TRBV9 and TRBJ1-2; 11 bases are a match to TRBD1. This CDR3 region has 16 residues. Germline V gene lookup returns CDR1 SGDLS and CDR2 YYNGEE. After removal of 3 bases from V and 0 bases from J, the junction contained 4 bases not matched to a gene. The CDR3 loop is CASSGTGGWSNYGYTF. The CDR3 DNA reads TGTGCCAGCAGCGGGACAGGGGGCTGGTCTAACTATGGCTACACCTTC. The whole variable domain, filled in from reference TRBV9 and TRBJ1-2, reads DSGVTQTPKHLITATGQRVTLRCSPRSGDLSVYWYQQSLDQGLQFLIQYYNGEERAKGNILERFSAQQFPDLHSELNLSSLELGDSALYFCASSGTGGWSNYGYTFGSGTRLTVV.

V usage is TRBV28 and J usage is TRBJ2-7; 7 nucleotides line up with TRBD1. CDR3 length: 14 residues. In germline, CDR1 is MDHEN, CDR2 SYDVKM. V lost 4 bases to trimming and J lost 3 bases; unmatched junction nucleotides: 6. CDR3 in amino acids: CASSYPDRSYEQYF. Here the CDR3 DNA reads TGTGCCAGCAGTTATCCGGACAGGAGCTACGAGCAGTACTTC. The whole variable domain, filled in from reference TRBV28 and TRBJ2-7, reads DVKVTQSSRYLVKRTGEKVFLECVQDMDHENMFWYRQDPGLGLRLIYFSYDVKMKEKGDIPEGYSVSREKKERFSLILESASTNQTSMYLCASSYPDRSYEQYFGPGTRLTVT.

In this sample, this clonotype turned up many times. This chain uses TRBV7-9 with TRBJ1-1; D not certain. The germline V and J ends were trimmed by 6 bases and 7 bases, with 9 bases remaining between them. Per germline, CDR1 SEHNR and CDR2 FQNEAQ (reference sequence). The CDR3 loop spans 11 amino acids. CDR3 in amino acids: CASSFLFEAFF. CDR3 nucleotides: TGTGCCAGCAGTTTTTTGTTTGAAGCTTTCTTT.

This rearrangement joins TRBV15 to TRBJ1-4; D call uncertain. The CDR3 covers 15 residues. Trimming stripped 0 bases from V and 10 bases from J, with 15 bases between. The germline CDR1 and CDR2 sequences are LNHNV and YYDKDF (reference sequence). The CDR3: CATSRDRAQIGKLFF. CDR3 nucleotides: TGTGCCACCAGCAGAGACCGGGCCCAAATTGGAAAACTGTTTTTT.

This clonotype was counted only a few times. The CDR3 nucleotides read TGCGCCAGCAGCCAAGACGGGTGGGGGACAGATACGCAGTATTTT. Amino acids: CASSQDGWGTDTQYF. The rearrangement joins TRBV4-3 to TRBJ2-3, with D perhaps matching TRBD1 or TRBD2 (5 bases each). Trimming pared 0 bases from V and 3 bases from J, leaving 10 bases between. This CDR3 region has 15 residues. CDR1 is LGHNA, CDR2 YSLEER, per germline.

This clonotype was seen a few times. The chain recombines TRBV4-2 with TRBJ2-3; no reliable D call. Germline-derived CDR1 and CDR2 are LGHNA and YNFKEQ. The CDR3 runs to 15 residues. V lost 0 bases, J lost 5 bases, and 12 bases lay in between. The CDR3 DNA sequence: TGTGCCAGCAGCCAAGATCGTCGGTCGGGAGATACGCAGTATTTT. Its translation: CASSQDRRSGDTQYF.

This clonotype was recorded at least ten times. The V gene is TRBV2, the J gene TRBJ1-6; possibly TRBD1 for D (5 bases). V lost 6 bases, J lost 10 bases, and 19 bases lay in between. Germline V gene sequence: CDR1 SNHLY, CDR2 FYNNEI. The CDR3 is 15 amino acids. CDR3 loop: CASRGGDGEGSPLHF. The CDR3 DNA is TGTGCCAGCAGGGGCGGGGACGGTGAGGGGTCACCCCTCCACTTT. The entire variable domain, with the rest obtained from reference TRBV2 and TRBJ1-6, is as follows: EPEVTQTPSHQVTQMGQEVILRCVPISNHLYFYWYRQILGQKVEFLVSFYNNEISEKSEIFDDQFSVERPDGSNFTLKIRSTKLEDSAMYFCASRGGDGEGSPLHFGNGTRLTVT.

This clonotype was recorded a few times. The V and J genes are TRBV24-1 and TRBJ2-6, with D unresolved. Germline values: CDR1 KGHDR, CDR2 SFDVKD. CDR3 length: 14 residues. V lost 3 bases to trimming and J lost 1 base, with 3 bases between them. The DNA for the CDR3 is TGTGCCACCAGTGATGGATCTGGGGCCAACGTCCTGACTTTC. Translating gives CATSDGSGANVLTF.

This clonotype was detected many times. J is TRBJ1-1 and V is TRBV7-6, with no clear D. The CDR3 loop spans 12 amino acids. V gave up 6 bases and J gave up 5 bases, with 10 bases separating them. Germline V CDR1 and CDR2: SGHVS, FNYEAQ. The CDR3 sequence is CASSRMGTEAFF. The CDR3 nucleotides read TGTGCCAGCAGTAGGATGGGGACTGAAGCTTTCTTT.

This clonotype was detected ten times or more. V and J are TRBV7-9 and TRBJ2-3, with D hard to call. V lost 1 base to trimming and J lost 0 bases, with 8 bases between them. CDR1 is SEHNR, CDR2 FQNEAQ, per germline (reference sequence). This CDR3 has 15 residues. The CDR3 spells CASSLVPTSTDTQYF. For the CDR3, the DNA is TGTGCCAGCAGCTTAGTCCCGACTAGCACAGATACGCAGTATTTT. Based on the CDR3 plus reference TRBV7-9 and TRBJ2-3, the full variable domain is DTGVSQNPRHKITKRGQNVTFRCDPISEHNRLYWYRQTLGQGPEFLTYFQNEAQLEKSRLLSDRFSAERPKGSFSTLEIQRTEQGDSAMYLCASSLVPTSTDTQYFGPGTRLTVL.

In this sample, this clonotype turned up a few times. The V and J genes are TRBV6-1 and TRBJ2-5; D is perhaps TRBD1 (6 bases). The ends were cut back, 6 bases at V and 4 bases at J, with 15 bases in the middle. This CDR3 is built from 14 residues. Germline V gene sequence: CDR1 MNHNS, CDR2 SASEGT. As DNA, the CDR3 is TGTGCCAGCAGGACCTCAGGGGCTAGAGAGACCCAGTACTTC. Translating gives CASRTSGARETQYF.

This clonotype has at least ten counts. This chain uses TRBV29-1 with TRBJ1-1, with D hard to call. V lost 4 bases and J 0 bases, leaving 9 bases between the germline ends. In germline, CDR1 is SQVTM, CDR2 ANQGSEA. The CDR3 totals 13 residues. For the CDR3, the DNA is TGCAGCGTTGGCAAGTCCATGAACACTGAAGCTTTCTTT. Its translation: CSVGKSMNTEAFF.

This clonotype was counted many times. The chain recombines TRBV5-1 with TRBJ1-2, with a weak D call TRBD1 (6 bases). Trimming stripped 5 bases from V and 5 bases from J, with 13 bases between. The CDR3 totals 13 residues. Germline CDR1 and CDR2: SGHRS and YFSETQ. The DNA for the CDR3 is TGCGCCAGCAGGGATCAGCAGGGGTATGGCTACACCTTC. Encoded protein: CASRDQQGYGYTF. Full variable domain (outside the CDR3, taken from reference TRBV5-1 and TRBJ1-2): KAGVTQTPRYLIKTRGQQVTLSCSPISGHRSVSWYQQTPGQGLQFLFEYFSETQRNKGNFPGRFSGRQFSNSRSEMNVSTLELGDSALYLCASRDQQGYGYTFGSGTRLTVV.

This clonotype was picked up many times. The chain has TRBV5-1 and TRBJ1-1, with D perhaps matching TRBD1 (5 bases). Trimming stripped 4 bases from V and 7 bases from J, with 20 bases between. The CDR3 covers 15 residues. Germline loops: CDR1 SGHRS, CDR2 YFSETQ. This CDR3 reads CASSPDGTVVGEAFF. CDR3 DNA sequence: TGCGCCAGCAGCCCGGACGGGACTGTGGTAGGTGAAGCTTTCTTT.

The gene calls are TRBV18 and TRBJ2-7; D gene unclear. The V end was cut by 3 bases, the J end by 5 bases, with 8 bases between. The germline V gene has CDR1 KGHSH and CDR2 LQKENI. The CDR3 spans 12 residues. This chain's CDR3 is CASSPNSDEQYF. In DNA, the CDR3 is TGTGCCAGCTCACCCAACTCTGACGAGCAGTACTTC. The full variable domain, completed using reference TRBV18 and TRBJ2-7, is NAGVMQNPRHLVRRRGQEARLRCSPMKGHSHVYWYRQLPEEGLKFMVYLQKENIIDESGMPKERFSAEFPKEGPSILRIQQVVRGDSAAYFCASSPNSDEQYFGPGTRLTVT.

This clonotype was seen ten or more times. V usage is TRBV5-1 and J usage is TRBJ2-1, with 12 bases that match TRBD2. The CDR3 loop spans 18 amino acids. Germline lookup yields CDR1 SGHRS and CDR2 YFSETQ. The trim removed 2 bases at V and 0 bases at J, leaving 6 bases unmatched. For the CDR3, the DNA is TGCGCCAGCAGCTTAGCTAGCGGGGGGGACAGCTCCTACAATGAGCAGTTCTTC. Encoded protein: CASSLASGGDSSYNEQFF.

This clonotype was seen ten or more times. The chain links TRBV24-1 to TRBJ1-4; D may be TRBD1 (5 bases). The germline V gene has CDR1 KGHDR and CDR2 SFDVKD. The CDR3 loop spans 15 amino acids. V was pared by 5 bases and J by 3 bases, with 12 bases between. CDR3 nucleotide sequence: TGTGCCACCAGTGCCTCGACAGTTCCTAATGAAAAACTGTTTTTT. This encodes CATSASTVPNEKLFF.

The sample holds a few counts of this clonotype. The CDR3 DNA reads TGCGCCAGCAGCACCTCCGGGACAGACGTCTACGAGCAGTACTTC. Residues: CASSTSGTDVYEQYF. The chain uses TRBV5-1 and TRBJ2-7; TRBD1 aligns across 7 bases. CDR3 length: 15 amino acids. V lost 4 bases to trimming and J lost 3 bases; unmatched junction nucleotides: 10. Germline values: CDR1 SGHRS, CDR2 YFSETQ.